The 28 T cell receptor beta chains below all came from one sample that was sequenced in a study of blood T cell repertoires in COVID-19. Profiled with immunoSEQ multiplex PCR; TCRdb holds only in-frame clones, not every one. The sample lists approximately 300,000 clones; around 86% were seen once. Source material: PBMCs or T cells enriched from blood (not recorded which). The receptors stem from a man aged 55 to 70 who had recovered from COVID-19.

The chain uses TRBV28 and TRBJ2-7; 9 nucleotides align to TRBD2. The CDR3 covers 13 residues. With 8 bases clipped from V and 5 bases from J, the junction kept 7 bases outside the gene matches. Germline CDR1 MDHEN, CDR2 SYDVKM. Here the CDR3 DNA reads TGTGCCAGCTTTACACTAGCGGGCCACGAGCAGTACTTC. It encodes CASFTLAGHEQYF.

The chain couples TRBV7-9 to TRBJ2-5, with D possibly matching TRBD1 (6 bases). The CDR3 spans 14 residues. Deletions cut 5 bases from V and 0 bases from J, with 10 bases between. Germline values: CDR1 SEHNR, CDR2 FQNEAQ (reference sequence). Written as DNA, the CDR3 is TGTGCCAGCAGCCCCGGACAGAACCAAGAGACCCAGTACTTC. Protein sequence: CASSPGQNQETQYF.

The rearrangement joins TRBV4-2 to TRBJ2-1; 8 nucleotides align to TRBD2. The CDR3 is made up of 16 amino acids. With 2 bases clipped from V and 9 bases from J, the junction kept 12 bases outside the gene matches. CDR1 and CDR2 from the germline V gene are LGHNA and YNFKEQ. This CDR3 is CASSQTISGISGEQFF. Here the CDR3 DNA reads TGTGCCAGCAGCCAAACCATTAGCGGGATTAGTGGTGAGCAGTTCTTC.

The chain uses TRBV30 and TRBJ2-5, with D tentatively TRBD1 (6 bases). Trimming left V 2 bases short and J 5 bases short, with 9 bases between. Germline assignment: CDR1 GTSNPN and CDR2 SVGIG (reference sequence). The CDR3 has 12 amino acids. CDR3 loop: CAWSPQGETQYF. The DNA for the CDR3 is TGTGCCTGGAGTCCGCAGGGGGAGACCCAGTACTTC.

The rearrangement joins TRBV20-1 to TRBJ2-2; 7 nucleotides align to TRBD2. Germline V lookup: CDR1 DFQATT, CDR2 SNEGSKA (reference sequence). With 3 bases clipped from V and 7 bases from J, the junction kept 8 bases outside the gene matches. CDR3 length equals 14 residues. The CDR3 DNA reads as TGCAGTGCTAGTGCGGGAGTCGCGGGCGGGGAGCTGTTTTTT. It translates to CSASAGVAGGELFF.

The chain has TRBV28 and TRBJ1-1; D ambiguous. V lost 5 bases and J 8 bases, leaving 18 bases between the germline ends. Germline CDR1 is MDHEN and CDR2 is SYDVKM. The CDR3 is 14 amino acids. CDR3 region: CASSRSAGEMEAFF. For the CDR3, the DNA is TGTGCCAGCAGTCGTTCCGCGGGAGAAATGGAAGCTTTCTTT.

The chain recombines TRBV15 with TRBJ2-3; D is undetermined. The CDR3 totals 15 residues. The germline V and J ends were trimmed by 1 base and 2 bases, with 10 bases remaining between them. Germline V gene sequence: CDR1 LNHNV, CDR2 YYDKDF (reference sequence). Here the CDR3 reads CATSRVGTNTDTQYF. DNA of the CDR3: TGTGCCACCAGCAGAGTGGGCACAAACACAGATACGCAGTATTTT. The full variable domain, its missing parts supplied by reference TRBV15 and TRBJ2-3, is DAMVIQNPRYQVTQFGKPVTLSCSQTLNHNVMYWYQQKSSQAPKLLFHYYDKDFNNEADTPDNFQSRRPNTSFCFLDIRSPGLGDTAMYLCATSRVGTNTDTQYFGPGTRLTVL.

This chain joins TRBV28 and TRBJ2-7; 9 bases are shared with TRBD2. Germline V gene sequence: CDR1 MDHEN, CDR2 SYDVKM. The CDR3 extends over 15 amino acids. V gave up 2 bases and J gave up 6 bases; unmatched junction bases: 8. The CDR3 DNA follows: TGTGCCAGCAGTTTACGCGGGAGGGCCCAGGTCGAGCAGTACTTC. Its protein is CASSLRGRAQVEQYF. Full variable domain (rest looked up from reference TRBV28 and TRBJ2-7): DVKVTQSSRYLVKRTGEKVFLECVQDMDHENMFWYRQDPGLGLRLIYFSYDVKMKEKGDIPEGYSVSREKKERFSLILESASTNQTSMYLCASSLRGRAQVEQYFGPGTRLTVT.

Worth noting for this clone: Other DNA sequences within the sample encode an identical CDR3. The rearrangement uses TRBV28 and TRBJ1-2; no definite D call. CDR1 and CDR2 (germline): MDHEN, SYDVKM. V lost 5 bases and J lost 5, with 9 bases in between. This CDR3 contains 12 residues. CDR3: CASSLGGYGYTF. The DNA for the CDR3 is TGTGCCAGCAGTCTAGGCGGTTATGGCTACACCTTC.

The V and J genes are TRBV4-1 and TRBJ2-2; 8 positions match TRBD1. Germline CDR1 reads MGHRA; CDR2 reads YSYEKL. The CDR3 has 18 residues. With V trimmed by 4 bases and J by 5 bases, 15 bases remained unmatched. CDR3 loop: CASSLQMGTGYTTGELFF. DNA of the CDR3: TGCGCCAGCAGCCTCCAAATGGGGACAGGATATACTACCGGGGAGCTGTTTTTT.

This clone was seen once. V is TRBV5-5 and J is TRBJ2-7, with 10 bases identical to TRBD1. This CDR3 has 16 amino acids. Germline V gene lookup returns CDR1 SGHKS and CDR2 YYEKEE (reference sequence). V was clipped by 0 bases and J by 5 bases; unmatched bases: 8. In nucleotides, the CDR3 is TGTGCCAGCAGCTTGGGAGACAGGGGGCGTCGGGACGAGCAGTACTTC. Translating gives CASSLGDRGRRDEQYF.

The V call is TRBV4-3, the J call TRBJ1-6; possible D gene TRBD1, 6 bases. In germline, CDR1 is LGHNA, CDR2 YSLEER. This CDR3 region has 16 residues. Trimming removed 4 bases from V and 7 bases from J, with 17 bases in between. The DNA of the CDR3 is TGCGCCAGCAGCCTCCAACGGACAGTCGGGAATTCACCCCTCCACTTT. Its translation is CASSLQRTVGNSPLHF.

The gene calls are TRBV7-8 and TRBJ1-1; 7 nucleotides match TRBD1. This CDR3 spans 14 amino acids. The V gene's germline CDR1 is SGHVS and CDR2 FQNEAQ. V shed 2 bases, J shed 1 base, and the junction held 1 base outside the gene matches. The CDR3 here is CASSLRTGNTEAFF. The CDR3 DNA follows: TGTGCCAGCAGCTTACGGACAGGGAACACTGAAGCTTTCTTT.

This clone was seen only a few times. The gene calls are TRBV5-1 and TRBJ1-2, with D possibly TRBD1 on 6 matching bases. Germline assignment: CDR1 SGHRS and CDR2 YFSETQ. This CDR3 contains 12 residues. Deletions cut 5 bases from V and 6 bases from J, with 11 bases between. This CDR3 reads CASSWGQNGYTF. In DNA form, the CDR3 reads TGCGCCAGCAGTTGGGGGCAAAATGGCTACACCTTC.

CDR3 sequence: CASSYRDRASSASYGYTF. CDR3 nucleotides: TGTGCCAGCAGCTACCGGGACAGGGCATCTTCGGCGTCTTATGGCTACACCTTC. The chain couples TRBV4-2 to TRBJ1-2, with 9 bases identical to TRBD1. Trimming at V came to 5 bases and at J to 5 bases, leaving 18 bases not matched to a gene. Germline CDR1 LGHNA, CDR2 YNFKEQ. This CDR3 contains 18 residues.

This chain joins TRBV3-1 (or the pseudogene TRBV3-2) and TRBJ2-1; 8 bases agree with TRBD2. The CDR3 consists of 15 residues. Germline trimming cut 7 bases from V and 8 bases from J; bases unmatched to any gene: 13. Per the germline V gene, CDR1 is LGHDT and CDR2 is YNNKEL (reference sequence). CDR3 amino acids: CASTLGTRSNHEQFF. DNA of the CDR3: TGTGCCAGCACCCTAGGGACTAGATCCAATCATGAGCAGTTCTTC.

In DNA form, the CDR3 reads TGTGCCAGCAGCGTTGTAGGACAGGGTAATTCACCCCTCCACTTT. Translating it yields CASSVVGQGNSPLHF. The genes are TRBV2 and TRBJ1-6, with 8 bases lining up with TRBD1. The CDR3 is 15 residues long. Per germline, CDR1 SNHLY and CDR2 FYNNEI. J lost 6 bases, V lost 6 bases, and 7 bases had no gene match.

This rearrangement joins TRBV7-8 to TRBJ2-1; TRBD2 aligns across 14 bases. Trimming cost V 4 bases and J 1 base; bases outside gene matches: 6. The germline gives CDR1 SGHVS, CDR2 FQNEAQ. This CDR3 has 18 amino acids. The CDR3, as DNA: TGTGCCAGCAGCTCAGGGACTAGCGGGAGCGGATCCTACAATGAGCAGTTCTTC. Translating it yields CASSSGTSGSGSYNEQFF.

This sequence joins TRBV11-1 and TRBJ2-7; 12 nucleotides line up with TRBD2. V gave up 5 bases and J gave up 2 bases; unmatched junction bases: 4. The CDR3 is 15 residues long. Germline lookup yields CDR1 SGHAT and CDR2 FQDESV (reference sequence). Written as DNA, the CDR3 is TGTGCCAGCAGCGCAGGACTAGCGGGAACCTACGAGCAGTACTTC. Protein: CASSAGLAGTYEQYF.

About this clone: This specimen includes other DNA sequences encoding the same CDR3. V gene TRBV7-2 combines with J gene TRBJ1-5; D is unresolved. This CDR3 region has 13 residues. Germline lookup yields CDR1 SGHTA and CDR2 FQGNSA. The V and J ends lost 1 base and 5 bases respectively, with 6 bases between them. The CDR3 loop is CASSLVRYQPQHF. CDR3 bases: TGTGCCAGCAGCTTAGTTAGATATCAGCCCCAGCATTTT.

This clone has only one observation. The gene calls are TRBV29-1 and TRBJ2-7; 11 nucleotides agree with TRBD2. This CDR3 has 20 amino acids. The germline CDR1 and CDR2 sequences are SQVTM and ANQGSEA. J lost 5 bases, V lost 6 bases, and 27 bases had no gene match. The CDR3 here is CSVRPGGRASGRRREDEQYF. The CDR3 coding sequence is TGCAGCGTCCGTCCGGGGGGCAGGGCTAGCGGGAGGCGCCGGGAAGACGAGCAGTACTTC.

This chain links TRBV2 with TRBJ1-6; 8 bases agree with TRBD1. This CDR3 comprises 14 residues. Germline loops: CDR1 SNHLY, CDR2 FYNNEI. After removal of 5 bases from V and 8 bases from J, the junction contained 5 bases not matched to a gene. The CDR3 nucleotides read TGTGCCAGCAGTTTAGACAGGGGAGATTCACCCCTCCACTTT. Encoded protein: CASSLDRGDSPLHF.

This chain links TRBV6-5 with TRBJ1-2; TRBD1 matches at 7 bases. The CDR3 contains 14 residues. The trim removed 5 bases at V and 4 bases at J, leaving 7 bases unmatched. CDR1 MNHEY and CDR2 SVGAGI come from the germline V gene. CDR3 DNA: TGTGCCAGCAGTATGCGGACAGGCTCCTATGGCTACACCTTC. It encodes CASSMRTGSYGYTF.

J is TRBJ1-3 and V is TRBV5-5; D gene uncertain. Germline V CDR1 and CDR2: SGHKS, YYEKEE (reference sequence). Trimming left V 2 bases short and J 1 base short, with 10 bases between. This CDR3 is built from 15 residues. The CDR3: CASSFQWASGNTIYF. CDR3 nucleotides: TGTGCCAGCAGCTTCCAATGGGCGTCTGGAAACACCATATATTTT.

The rearrangement joins TRBV14 to TRBJ1-5; perhaps TRBD1 as D (5 bases). Per the germline V gene, CDR1 is SGHDN and CDR2 is FVKESK. This CDR3 contains 17 residues. Trimming shortened V by 0 bases and J by 4 bases, and 16 bases separated the two germline ends. CDR3 coding DNA: TGTGCCAGCAGCCAAGATCTAAGGGCCAGGGATAATCAGCCCCAGCATTTT. Translation gives CASSQDLRARDNQPQHF.

The V gene is TRBV4-1, the J gene TRBJ2-5; 15 bases are shared with TRBD2. The CDR3 covers 18 residues. Germline V gives CDR1 MGHRA, CDR2 YSYEKL. V trimming: 4 bases; J trimming: 5 bases; junction bases outside the gene matches: 11. CDR3 in amino acids: CASSPRGLAGGFRETQYF. CDR3 DNA sequence: TGCGCCAGCAGCCCCCGGGGACTAGCGGGAGGTTTCCGGGAGACCCAGTACTTC.

The V gene is TRBV18, the J gene TRBJ2-7; TRBD2 matches 8 bases. The V gene's germline CDR1 is KGHSH and CDR2 LQKENI. The J segment lost 7 bases and the V segment lost 0 bases, leaving 8 bases of the junction unmatched. The CDR3 has 15 residues. Here the CDR3 reads CASSPPSGRGEEQYF. The DNA of the CDR3 is TGTGCCAGCTCACCACCGAGCGGGAGAGGAGAAGAGCAGTACTTC. The variable domain in full, with the rest retrieved from reference TRBV18 and TRBJ2-7, is NAGVMQNPRHLVRRRGQEARLRCSPMKGHSHVYWYRQLPEEGLKFMVYLQKENIIDESGMPKERFSAEFPKEGPSILRIQQVVRGDSAAYFCASSPPSGRGEEQYFGPGTRLTVT.

About this clone itself: Other nucleotide sequences from this sample produce the same CDR3. The chain has TRBV7-3 and TRBJ1-1; D possibly corresponds to TRBD1 (5 bases). Trimming pared 5 bases from V and 1 base from J, leaving 11 bases between. The CDR3 consists of 14 residues. CDR1 and CDR2 (germline): SGHTA, FQGTGA. CDR3: CASSLSGGNTEAFF. The CDR3 DNA follows: TGTGCCAGCAGCCTCTCGGGGGGGAACACTGAAGCTTTCTTT.